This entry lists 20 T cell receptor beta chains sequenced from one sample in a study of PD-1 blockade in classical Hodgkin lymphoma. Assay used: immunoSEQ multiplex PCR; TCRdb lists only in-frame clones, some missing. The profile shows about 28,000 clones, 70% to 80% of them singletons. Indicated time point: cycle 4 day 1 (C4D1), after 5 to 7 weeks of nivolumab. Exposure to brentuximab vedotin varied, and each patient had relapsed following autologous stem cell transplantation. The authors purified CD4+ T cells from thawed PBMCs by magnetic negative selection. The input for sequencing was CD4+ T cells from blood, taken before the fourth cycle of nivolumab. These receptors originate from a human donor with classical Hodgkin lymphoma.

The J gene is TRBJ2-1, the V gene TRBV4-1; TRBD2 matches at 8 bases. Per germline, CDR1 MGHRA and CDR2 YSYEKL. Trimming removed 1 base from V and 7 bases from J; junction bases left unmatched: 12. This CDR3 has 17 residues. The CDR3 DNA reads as TGCGCCAGCAGCCAAGGAACCTCGGGGGGGCCGTGGAATGAGCAGTTCTTC. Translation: CASSQGTSGGPWNEQFF.

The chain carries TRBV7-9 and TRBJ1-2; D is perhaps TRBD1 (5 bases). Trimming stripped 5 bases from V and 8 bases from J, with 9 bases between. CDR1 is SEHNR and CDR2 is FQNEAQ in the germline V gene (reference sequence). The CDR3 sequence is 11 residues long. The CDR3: CASSPDKGYTF. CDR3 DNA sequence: TGTGCCAGCAGCCCGGACAAGGGCTACACCTTC. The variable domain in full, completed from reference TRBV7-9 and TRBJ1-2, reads DTGVSQNPRHKITKRGQNVTFRCDPISEHNRLYWYRQTLGQGPEFLTYFQNEAQLEKSRLLSDRFSAERPKGSFSTLEIQRTEQGDSAMYLCASSPDKGYTFGSGTRLTVV.

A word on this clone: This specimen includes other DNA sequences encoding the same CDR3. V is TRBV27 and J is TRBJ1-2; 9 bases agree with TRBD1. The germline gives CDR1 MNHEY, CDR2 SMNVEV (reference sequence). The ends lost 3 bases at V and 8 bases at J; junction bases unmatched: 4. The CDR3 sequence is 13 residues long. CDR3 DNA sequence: TGTGCCAGCAGTTTGTCTACAGGGGGCGGCTACACCTTC. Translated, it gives CASSLSTGGGYTF.

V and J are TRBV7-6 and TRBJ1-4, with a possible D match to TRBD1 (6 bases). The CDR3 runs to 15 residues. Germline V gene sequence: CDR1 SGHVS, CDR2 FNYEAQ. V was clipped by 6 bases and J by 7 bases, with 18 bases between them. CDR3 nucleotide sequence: TGTGCCAGCAGTCTAATGGGGGGCCCAGGTGAAAAACTGTTTTTT. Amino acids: CASSLMGGPGEKLFF.

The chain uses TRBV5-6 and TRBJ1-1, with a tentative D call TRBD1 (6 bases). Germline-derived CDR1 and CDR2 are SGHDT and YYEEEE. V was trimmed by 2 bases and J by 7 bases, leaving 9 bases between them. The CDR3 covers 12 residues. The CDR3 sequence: CASSFRGIEAFF. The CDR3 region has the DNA TGTGCCAGCAGCTTCAGGGGAATTGAAGCTTTCTTT.

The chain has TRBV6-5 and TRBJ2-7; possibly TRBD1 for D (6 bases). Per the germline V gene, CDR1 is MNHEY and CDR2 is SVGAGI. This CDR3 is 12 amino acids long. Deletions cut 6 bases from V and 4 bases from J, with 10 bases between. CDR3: CASSATGYEQYF. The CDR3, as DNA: TGTGCCAGCAGCGCAACAGGGTACGAGCAGTACTTC.

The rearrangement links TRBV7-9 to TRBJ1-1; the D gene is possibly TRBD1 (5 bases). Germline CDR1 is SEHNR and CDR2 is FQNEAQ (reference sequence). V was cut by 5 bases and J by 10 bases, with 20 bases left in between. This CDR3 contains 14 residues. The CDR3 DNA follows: TGTGCCAGCAGCCCCGCGCGGGCAGGGAAAGGAGCTTTCTTT. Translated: CASSPARAGKGAFF.

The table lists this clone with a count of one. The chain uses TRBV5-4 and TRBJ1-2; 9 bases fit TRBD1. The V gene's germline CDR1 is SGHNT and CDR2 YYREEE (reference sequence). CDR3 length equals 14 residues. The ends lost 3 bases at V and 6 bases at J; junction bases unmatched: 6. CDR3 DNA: TGTGCCAGCAGCTCGCCGGGACAGGGAGATGGCTACACCTTC. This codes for CASSSPGQGDGYTF.

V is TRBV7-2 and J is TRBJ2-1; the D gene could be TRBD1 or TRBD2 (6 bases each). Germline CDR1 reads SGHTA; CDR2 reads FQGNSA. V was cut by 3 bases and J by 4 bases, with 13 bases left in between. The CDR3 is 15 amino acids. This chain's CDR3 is CASSFQGGLYNEQFF. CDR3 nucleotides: TGTGCCAGCAGCTTTCAAGGGGGGTTATACAATGAGCAGTTCTTC.

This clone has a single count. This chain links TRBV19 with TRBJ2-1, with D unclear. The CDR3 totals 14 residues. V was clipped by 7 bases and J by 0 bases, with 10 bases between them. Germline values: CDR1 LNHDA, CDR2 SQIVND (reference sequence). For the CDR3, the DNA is TGTGCCAGTATGATCGGAAGCTCCTACAATGAGCAGTTCTTC. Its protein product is CASMIGSSYNEQFF.

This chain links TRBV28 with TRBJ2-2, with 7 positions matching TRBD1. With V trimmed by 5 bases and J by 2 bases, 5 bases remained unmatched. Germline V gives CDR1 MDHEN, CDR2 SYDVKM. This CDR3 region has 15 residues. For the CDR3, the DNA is TGTGCCAGCAGTACGGGACAGCTAAACACCGGGGAGCTGTTTTTT. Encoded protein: CASSTGQLNTGELFF.

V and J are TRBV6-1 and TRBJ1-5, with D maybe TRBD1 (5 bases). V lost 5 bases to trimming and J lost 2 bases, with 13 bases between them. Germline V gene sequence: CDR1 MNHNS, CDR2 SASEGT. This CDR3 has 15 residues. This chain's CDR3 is CASSPGGGGNQPQHF. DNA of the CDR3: TGTGCCAGCAGTCCGGGGGGGGGTGGCAATCAGCCCCAGCATTTT.

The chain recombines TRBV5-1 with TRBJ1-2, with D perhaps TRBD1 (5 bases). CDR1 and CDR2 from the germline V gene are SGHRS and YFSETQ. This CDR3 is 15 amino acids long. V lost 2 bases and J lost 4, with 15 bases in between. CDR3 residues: CASSFGGYNFYGYTF. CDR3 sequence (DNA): TGCGCCAGCAGCTTTGGGGGGTATAACTTCTATGGCTACACCTTC.

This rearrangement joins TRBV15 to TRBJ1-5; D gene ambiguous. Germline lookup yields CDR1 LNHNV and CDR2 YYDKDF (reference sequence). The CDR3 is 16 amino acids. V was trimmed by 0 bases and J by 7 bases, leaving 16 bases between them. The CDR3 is CATSREYPNPIQPQHF. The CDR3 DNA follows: TGTGCCACCAGCAGAGAGTATCCAAACCCCATCCAGCCCCAGCATTTT. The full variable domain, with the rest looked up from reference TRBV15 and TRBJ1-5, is DAMVIQNPRYQVTQFGKPVTLSCSQTLNHNVMYWYQQKSSQAPKLLFHYYDKDFNNEADTPDNFQSRRPNTSFCFLDIRSPGLGDTAMYLCATSREYPNPIQPQHFGDGTRLSIL.

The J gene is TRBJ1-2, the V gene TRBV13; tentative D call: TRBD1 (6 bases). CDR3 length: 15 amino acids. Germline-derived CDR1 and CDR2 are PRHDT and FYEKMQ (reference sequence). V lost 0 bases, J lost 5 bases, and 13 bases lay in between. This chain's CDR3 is CASSLGSGQPYGYTF. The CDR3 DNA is TGTGCCAGCAGCTTAGGTTCCGGACAGCCGTATGGCTACACCTTC.

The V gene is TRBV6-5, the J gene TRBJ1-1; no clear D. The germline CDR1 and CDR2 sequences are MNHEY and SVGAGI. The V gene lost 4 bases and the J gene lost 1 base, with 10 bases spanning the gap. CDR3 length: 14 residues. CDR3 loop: CASSSPRENTEAFF. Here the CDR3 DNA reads TGTGCCAGCAGTTCCCCTCGAGAGAACACTGAAGCTTTCTTT.

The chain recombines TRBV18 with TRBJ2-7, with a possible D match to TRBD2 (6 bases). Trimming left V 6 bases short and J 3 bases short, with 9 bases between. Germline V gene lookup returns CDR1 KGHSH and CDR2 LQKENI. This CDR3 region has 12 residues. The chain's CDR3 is CASSPGGYEQYF. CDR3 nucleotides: TGTGCCAGCTCCCCCGGGGGCTACGAGCAGTACTTC.

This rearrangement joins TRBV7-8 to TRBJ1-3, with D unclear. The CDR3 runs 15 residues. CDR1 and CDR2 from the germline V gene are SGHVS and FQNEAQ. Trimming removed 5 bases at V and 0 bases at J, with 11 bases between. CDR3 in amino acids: CASSPQRLSGNTIYF. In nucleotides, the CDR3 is TGTGCCAGCAGCCCCCAGAGACTCTCTGGAAACACCATATATTTT.

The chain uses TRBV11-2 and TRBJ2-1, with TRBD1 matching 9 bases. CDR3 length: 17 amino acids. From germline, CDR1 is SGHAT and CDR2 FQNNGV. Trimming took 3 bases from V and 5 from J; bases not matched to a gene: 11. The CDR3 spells CASSFKAPGQGNNEQFF. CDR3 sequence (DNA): TGTGCCAGCAGCTTCAAAGCCCCGGGACAGGGCAACAATGAGCAGTTCTTC.

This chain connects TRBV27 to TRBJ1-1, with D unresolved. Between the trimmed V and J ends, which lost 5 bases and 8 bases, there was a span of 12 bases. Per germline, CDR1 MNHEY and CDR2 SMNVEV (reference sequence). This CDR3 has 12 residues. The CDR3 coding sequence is TGTGCCAGCAGTATCCCCGATCGAGAAGCTTTCTTT. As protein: CASSIPDREAFF.